This TCR beta chain appears in the sequencing data of a study of cytomegalovirus exposure and HLA in healthy donors. Data came from immunoSEQ multiplex PCR; TCRdb stores just in-frame clones and leaves some out. The table lists about 60,000 clones, roughly 90% of them singletons. Of note for this clone: Its antigen is undetermined.

The CDR3 sequence is 15 residues long. Per germline, CDR1 MNHNS and CDR2 SASEGT. The trim removed 7 bases at V and 1 base at J, leaving 9 bases unmatched. Study-level results: The classifier reportedly diagnosed cytomegalovirus status with high specificity and sensitivity. In the roughly 120 validation repertoires, a later analysis found that first-cohort TCR clusters tended to co-occur. Researchers catalogued some 160 TCR beta chains as cytomegalovirus-associated.

Sequenced material: PBMCs. The receptor was derived from a young man in good health and CMV-seronegative. The chain employs TRBV6-1 and TRBJ2-7; TRBD2 matches 8 bases. CDR3 residues: CASILLAARSYEQYF. Written as DNA, the CDR3 is TGTGCCAGCATCCTACTAGCGGCGCGGTCCTACGAGCAGTACTTC.